The T cell receptor (beta chain) described here comes from a study of T cell changes during pregnancy in multiple sclerosis. TCRdb's copy holds only in-frame clones and misses some; the assay was immunoSEQ multiplex PCR. The profile shows about 33,000 clones, 91% of them singletons. Losses at the gene ends were 3 bases for V and 7 bases for J; bases not matched to a gene: 4. CDR3 length: 13 amino acids. Germline CDR1 SGHAT, CDR2 FQNNGV. This clone was seen only once. This clonotype originated in a female donor in good health, enrolled as a control in a pregnancy study. The chain combines TRBV11-2 with TRBJ1-1; 8 bases are shared with TRBD1. The sequencing used CD4+ T cells from peripheral blood mononuclear cells, collected in the third trimester of pregnancy. The CDR3 sequence is CASSFRGQGEAFF. The CDR3 region has the DNA TGTGCCAGCAGCTTCAGGGGGCAGGGTGAAGCTTTCTTT.